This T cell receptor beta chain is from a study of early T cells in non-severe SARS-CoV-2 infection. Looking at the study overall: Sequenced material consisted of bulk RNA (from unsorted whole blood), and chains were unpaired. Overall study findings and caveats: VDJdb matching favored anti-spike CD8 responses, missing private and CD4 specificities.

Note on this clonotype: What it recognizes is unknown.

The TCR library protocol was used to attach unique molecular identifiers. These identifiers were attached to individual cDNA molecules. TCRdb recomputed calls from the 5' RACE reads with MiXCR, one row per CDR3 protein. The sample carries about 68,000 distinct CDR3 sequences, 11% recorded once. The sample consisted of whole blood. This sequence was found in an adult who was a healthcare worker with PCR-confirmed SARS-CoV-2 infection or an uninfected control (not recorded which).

CDR3 nucleotide sequence: TGTGCCAGCAGCCTCCTCCGGGGCGGCTACACCTTC. Encoded protein: CASSLLRGGYTF. The genes are TRBV28 and TRBJ1-2; D is possibly TRBD1 (5 bases). CDR1 is MDHEN, CDR2 SYDVKM, per germline. V lost 6 bases and J lost 8, with 13 bases in between. The CDR3 is 12 residues long.